The subject of this entry is one TCR beta chain. The antigen remains unidentified. It was with 60 Vbeta and 13 Jbeta primers that the PCR ran. Profiled with immunoSEQ multiplex PCR; TCRdb holds only in-frame clones, not every one. Seen here are roughly 150,000 clones, approximately 9% observed once, and the top ten hold less than 2%. The record originates from a study of cytomegalovirus exposure and HLA in healthy donors. Study at large: T cells numbering around 190 million yielded more than 100 million unique TCR beta sequences in an earlier analysis.

V dropped 5 bases and J dropped 5 bases, with 12 bases sitting between them. The CDR3 length is 13 residues. Germline V gene sequence: CDR1 SGHVS, CDR2 FNYEAQ. Study-level findings and limits: In vitro testing confirmed a few CMV-associated chains as specific for CMV antigens. CMV serostatus was the only recorded immune exposure for donors. TCR association rates varied by HLA locus in a later analysis, with DRB1 highest and HLA-C lowest.

Source material: PBMCs. This clonotype originated in a male donor in good health and CMV-seronegative. The genes are TRBV7-6 and TRBJ1-2, with D perhaps TRBD1 (5 bases). This CDR3 is CASSPQAGYGYTF. The CDR3 bases are TGTGCCAGCAGCCCACAGGCCGGTTATGGCTACACCTTC. Looking up the rest from reference TRBV7-6 and TRBJ1-2 gives the full variable domain: GAGVSQSPRYKVTKRGQDVALRCDPISGHVSLYWYRQALGQGPEFLTYFNYEAQQDKSGLPNDRFSAERPEGSISTLTIQRTEQRDSAMYRCASSPQAGYGYTFGSGTRLTVV.